This T cell receptor beta chain was identified in a study of coeliac disease. On the study more broadly: Coeliac patients had newly diagnosed active disease, refractory type I disease, or gluten-free diet control. General study results and limits: Lower clonality than controls marked TRB and TRG repertoires from active celiac intraepithelial and lamina propria samples. Cross-contamination between intraepithelial and lamina propria cells was possible. Few TRB amino acid sequences were shared between samples; most were unique.

In the case of this clone: Its target is not known.

Profiled with immunoSEQ multiplex PCR; TCRdb holds only in-frame clones, not every one. The sample lists several thousand clones, 69% occurring once. Unmatched junction bases numbered 7, after V lost 3 bases and J lost 1 base. Germline V gene sequence: CDR1 SGHVS, CDR2 FQNEAQ. CDR3 length: 16 amino acids. The sequencing input was intraepithelial lymphocytes from the gut. This receptor was identified in a man aged 30-40 years with celiac disease. The V gene is TRBV7-8, the J gene TRBJ2-5, with 8 nucleotides matching TRBD2. CDR3: CASSFSLAGIQETQYF. CDR3 bases: TGTGCCAGCAGCTTTTCCCTAGCGGGCATCCAAGAGACCCAGTACTTC.